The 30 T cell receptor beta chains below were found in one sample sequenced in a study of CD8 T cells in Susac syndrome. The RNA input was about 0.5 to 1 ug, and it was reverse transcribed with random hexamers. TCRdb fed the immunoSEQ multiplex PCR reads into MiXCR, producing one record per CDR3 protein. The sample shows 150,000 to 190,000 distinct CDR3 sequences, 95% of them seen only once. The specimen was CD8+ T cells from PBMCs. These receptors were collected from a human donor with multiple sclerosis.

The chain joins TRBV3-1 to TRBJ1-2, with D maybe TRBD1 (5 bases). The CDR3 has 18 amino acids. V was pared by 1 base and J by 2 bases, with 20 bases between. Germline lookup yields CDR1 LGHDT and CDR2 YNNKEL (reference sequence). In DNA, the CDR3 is TGTGCCAGCAGCCAAGGGGGATCGAGGGGCAGGGAAAACTATGGCTACACCTTC. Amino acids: CASSQGGSRGRENYGYTF.

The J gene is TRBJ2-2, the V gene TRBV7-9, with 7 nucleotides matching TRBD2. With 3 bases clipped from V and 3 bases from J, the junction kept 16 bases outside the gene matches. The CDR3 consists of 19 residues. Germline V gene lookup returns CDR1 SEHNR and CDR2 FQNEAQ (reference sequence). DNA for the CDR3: TGTGCCAGCAGCTTCCTCGGGACTAAAAGAATGGGGGACACCGGGGAGCTGTTTTTT. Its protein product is CASSFLGTKRMGDTGELFF.

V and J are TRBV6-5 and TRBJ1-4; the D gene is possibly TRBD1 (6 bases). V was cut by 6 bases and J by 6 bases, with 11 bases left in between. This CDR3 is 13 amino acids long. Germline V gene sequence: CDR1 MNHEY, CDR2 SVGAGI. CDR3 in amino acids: CASRTDSDEKLFF. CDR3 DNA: TGTGCCAGCAGAACGGACAGTGATGAAAAACTGTTTTTT.

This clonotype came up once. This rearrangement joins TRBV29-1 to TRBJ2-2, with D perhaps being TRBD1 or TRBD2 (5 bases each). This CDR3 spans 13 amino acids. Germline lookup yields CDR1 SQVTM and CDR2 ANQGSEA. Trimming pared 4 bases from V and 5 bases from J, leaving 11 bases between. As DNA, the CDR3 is TGCAGCGTTGGATCTTGGGGGACCGGGGAGCTGTTTTTT. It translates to CSVGSWGTGELFF.

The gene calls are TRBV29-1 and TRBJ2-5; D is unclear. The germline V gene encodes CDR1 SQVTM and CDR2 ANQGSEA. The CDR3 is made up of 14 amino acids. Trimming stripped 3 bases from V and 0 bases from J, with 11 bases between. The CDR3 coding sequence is TGCAGCGTTGAGATGGGGTTCTACCAAGAGACCCAGTACTTC. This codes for CSVEMGFYQETQYF.

CDR3 in amino acids: CASRRDSSYNSPLHF. The CDR3 coding sequence is TGTGCCAGCAGACGGGACAGCTCCTATAATTCACCCCTCCACTTT. The V gene is TRBV2, the J gene TRBJ1-6; 7 positions agree with TRBD1. Germline assignment: CDR1 SNHLY and CDR2 FYNNEI. Trimming at V came to 6 bases and at J to 0 bases, leaving 2 bases not matched to a gene. This CDR3 is 15 amino acids long.

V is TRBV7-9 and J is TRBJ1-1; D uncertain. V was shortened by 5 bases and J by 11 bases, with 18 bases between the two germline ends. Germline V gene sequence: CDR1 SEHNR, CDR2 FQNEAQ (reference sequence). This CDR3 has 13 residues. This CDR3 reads CASSPFDTSTAFF. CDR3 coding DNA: TGTGCCAGCAGCCCATTCGACACCTCGACGGCTTTCTTT.

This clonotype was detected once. The CDR3 DNA is TGTGCCAGCAGCACAAATCGGGGGAGTGTCGGATATGGCTACACCTTC. Protein: CASSTNRGSVGYGYTF. The chain links TRBV9 to TRBJ1-2, with a weak D call TRBD1 (5 bases). The CDR3 contains 16 residues. The V and J ends lost 4 bases and 5 bases respectively, with 21 bases between them. Germline CDR1 is SGDLS and CDR2 is YYNGEE.

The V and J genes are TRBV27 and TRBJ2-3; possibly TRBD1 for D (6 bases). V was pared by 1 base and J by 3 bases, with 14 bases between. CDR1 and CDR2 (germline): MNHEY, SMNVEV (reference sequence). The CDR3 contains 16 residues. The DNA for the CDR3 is TGTGCCAGCAGTTTATTATCTAGGACAGTGACAGATACGCAGTATTTT. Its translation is CASSLLSRTVTDTQYF.

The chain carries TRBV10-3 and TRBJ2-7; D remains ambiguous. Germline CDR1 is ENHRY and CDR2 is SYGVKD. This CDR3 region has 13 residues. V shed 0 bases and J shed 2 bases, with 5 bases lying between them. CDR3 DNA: TGTGCCATCAGTGAGTCGATAACCTACGAGCAGTACGTC. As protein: CAISESITYEQYV.

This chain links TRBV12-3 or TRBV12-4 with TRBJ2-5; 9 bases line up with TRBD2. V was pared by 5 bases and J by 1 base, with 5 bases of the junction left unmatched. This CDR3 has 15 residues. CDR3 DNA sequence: TGTGCCAGCAGTCTCCCGGGACTAGCCCAAGAGACCCAGTACTTC. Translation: CASSLPGLAQETQYF.

The CDR3 bases are TGCAGTGCTCCGGACCGAAACACAGATACGCAGTATTTT. Translation: CSAPDRNTDTQYF. The chain links TRBV20-1 to TRBJ2-3; D gene unclear. Trimming stripped 5 bases from V and 2 bases from J, with 11 bases between. The CDR3 is 13 amino acids. The germline gives CDR1 DFQATT, CDR2 SNEGSKA (reference sequence).

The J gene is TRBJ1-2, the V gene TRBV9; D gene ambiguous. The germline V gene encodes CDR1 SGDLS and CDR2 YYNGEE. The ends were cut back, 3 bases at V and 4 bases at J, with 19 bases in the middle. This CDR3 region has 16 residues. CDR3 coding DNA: TGTGCCAGCAGCGGTAATATACAAGACCGACGCTATGGCTACACCTTC. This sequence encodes CASSGNIQDRRYGYTF. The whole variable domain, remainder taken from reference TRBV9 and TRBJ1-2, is DSGVTQTPKHLITATGQRVTLRCSPRSGDLSVYWYQQSLDQGLQFLIQYYNGEERAKGNILERFSAQQFPDLHSELNLSSLELGDSALYFCASSGNIQDRRYGYTFGSGTRLTVV.

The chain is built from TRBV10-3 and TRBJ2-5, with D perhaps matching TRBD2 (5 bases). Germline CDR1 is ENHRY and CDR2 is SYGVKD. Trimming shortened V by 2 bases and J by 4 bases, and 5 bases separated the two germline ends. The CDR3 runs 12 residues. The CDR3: CAISEEGETQYF. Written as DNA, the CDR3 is TGTGCCATCAGTGAGGAGGGAGAGACCCAGTACTTC.

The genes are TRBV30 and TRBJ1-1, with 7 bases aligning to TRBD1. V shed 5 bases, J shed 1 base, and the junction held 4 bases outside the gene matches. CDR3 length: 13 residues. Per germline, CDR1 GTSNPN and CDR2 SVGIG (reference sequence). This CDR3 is CAWEGTANTEAFF. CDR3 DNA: TGTGCCTGGGAGGGGACAGCGAACACTGAAGCTTTCTTT.

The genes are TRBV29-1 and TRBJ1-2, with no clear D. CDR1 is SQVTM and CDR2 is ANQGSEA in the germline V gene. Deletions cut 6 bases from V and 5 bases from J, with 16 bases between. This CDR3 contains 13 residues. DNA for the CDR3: TGCAGCGTCGGAAGAGACGCATTTTATGGCTACACCTTC. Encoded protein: CSVGRDAFYGYTF.

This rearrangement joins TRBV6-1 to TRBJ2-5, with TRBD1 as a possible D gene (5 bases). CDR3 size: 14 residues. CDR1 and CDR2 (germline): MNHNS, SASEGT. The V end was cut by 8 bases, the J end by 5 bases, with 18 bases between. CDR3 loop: CASLGRRSLETQYF. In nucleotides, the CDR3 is TGTGCCAGCTTGGGGCGTCGGAGTTTGGAGACCCAGTACTTC.

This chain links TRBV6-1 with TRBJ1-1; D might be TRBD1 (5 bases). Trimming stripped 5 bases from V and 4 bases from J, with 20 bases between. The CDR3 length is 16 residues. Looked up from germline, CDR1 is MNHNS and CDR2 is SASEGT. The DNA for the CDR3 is TGTGCCAGCAGTCTCCCCGGGGGGGGGTCAAGCACTGAAGCTTTCTTT. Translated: CASSLPGGGSSTEAFF.

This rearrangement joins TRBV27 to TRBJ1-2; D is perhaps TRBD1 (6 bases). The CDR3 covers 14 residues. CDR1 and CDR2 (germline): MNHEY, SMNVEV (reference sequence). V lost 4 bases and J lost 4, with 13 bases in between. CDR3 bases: TGTGCCAGCAGTTCGTACAGGGCCCCCTATGGCTACACCTTC. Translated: CASSSYRAPYGYTF.

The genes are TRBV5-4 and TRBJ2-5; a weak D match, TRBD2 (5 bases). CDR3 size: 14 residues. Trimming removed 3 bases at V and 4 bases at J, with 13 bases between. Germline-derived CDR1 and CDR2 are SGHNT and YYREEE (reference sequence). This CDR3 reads CASSSRGTGETQYF. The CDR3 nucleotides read TGTGCCAGCAGCTCCCGGGGAACGGGAGAGACCCAGTACTTC.

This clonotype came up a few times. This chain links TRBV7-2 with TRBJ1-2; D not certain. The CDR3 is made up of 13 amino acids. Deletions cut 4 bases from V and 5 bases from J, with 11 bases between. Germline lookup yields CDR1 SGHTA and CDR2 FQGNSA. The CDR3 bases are TGTGCCAGCAGCTCCTCGGCGGGGTATGGCTACACCTTC. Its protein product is CASSSSAGYGYTF.

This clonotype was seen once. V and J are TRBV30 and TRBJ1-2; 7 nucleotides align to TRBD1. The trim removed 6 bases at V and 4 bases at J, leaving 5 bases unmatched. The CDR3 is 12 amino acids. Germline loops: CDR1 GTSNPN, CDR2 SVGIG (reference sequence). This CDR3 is CACTQGTYGYTF. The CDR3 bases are TGTGCCTGTACACAGGGGACCTATGGCTACACCTTC.

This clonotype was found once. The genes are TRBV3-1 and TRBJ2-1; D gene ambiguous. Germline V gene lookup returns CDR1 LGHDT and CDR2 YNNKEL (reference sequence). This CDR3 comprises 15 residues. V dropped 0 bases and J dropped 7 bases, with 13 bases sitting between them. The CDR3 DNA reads TGTGCCAGCAGCCAAGATCCGGACGCCCAGAATGAGCAGTTCTTC. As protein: CASSQDPDAQNEQFF.

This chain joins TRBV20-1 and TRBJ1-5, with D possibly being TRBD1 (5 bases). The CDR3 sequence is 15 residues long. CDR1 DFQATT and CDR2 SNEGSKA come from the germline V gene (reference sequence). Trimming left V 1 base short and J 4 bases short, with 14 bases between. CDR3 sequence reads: CSARGTGRLNQPQHF. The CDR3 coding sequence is TGCAGTGCTAGAGGGACGGGACGGCTGAATCAGCCCCAGCATTTT.

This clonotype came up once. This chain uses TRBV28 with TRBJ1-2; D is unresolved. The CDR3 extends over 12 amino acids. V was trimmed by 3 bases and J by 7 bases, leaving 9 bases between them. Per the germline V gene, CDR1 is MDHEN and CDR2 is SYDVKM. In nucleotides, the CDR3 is TGTGCCAGCAGTTTTAGTACGGTTGGCTACACCTTC. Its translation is CASSFSTVGYTF.

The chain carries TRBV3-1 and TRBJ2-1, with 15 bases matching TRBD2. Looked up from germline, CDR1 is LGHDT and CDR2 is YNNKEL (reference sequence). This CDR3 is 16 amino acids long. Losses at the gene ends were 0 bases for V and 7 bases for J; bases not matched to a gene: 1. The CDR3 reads CASSQEGLAGGNEQFF. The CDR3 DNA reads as TGTGCCAGCAGCCAAGAAGGACTAGCGGGGGGGAATGAGCAGTTCTTC.

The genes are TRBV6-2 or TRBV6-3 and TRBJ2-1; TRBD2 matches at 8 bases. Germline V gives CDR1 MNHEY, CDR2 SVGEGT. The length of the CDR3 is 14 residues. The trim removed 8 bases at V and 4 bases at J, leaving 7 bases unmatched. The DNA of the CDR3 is TGTGCCAGCGGAACTAGCGGAGGGTACAATGAGCAGTTCTTC. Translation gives CASGTSGGYNEQFF.

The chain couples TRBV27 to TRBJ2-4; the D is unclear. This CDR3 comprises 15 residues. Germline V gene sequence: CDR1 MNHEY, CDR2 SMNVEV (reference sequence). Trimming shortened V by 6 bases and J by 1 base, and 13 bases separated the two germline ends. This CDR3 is CASSPSDHAKNIQYF. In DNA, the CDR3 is TGTGCCAGCAGCCCATCGGATCATGCCAAAAACATTCAGTACTTC.

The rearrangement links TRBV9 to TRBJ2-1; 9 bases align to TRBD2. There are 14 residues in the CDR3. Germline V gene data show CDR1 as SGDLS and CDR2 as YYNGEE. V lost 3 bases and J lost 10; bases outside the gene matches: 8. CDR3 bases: TGTGCCAGCAGCGCATCGGGACTAGCCAGGGAGCAGTTCTTC. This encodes CASSASGLAREQFF.

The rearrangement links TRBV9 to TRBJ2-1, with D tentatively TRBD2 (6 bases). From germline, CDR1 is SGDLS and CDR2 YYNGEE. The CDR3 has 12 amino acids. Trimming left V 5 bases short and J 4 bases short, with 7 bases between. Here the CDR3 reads CASRGTYNEQFF. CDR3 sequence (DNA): TGTGCCAGCAGAGGGACTTACAATGAGCAGTTCTTC. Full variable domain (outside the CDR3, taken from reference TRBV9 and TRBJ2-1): DSGVTQTPKHLITATGQRVTLRCSPRSGDLSVYWYQQSLDQGLQFLIQYYNGEERAKGNILERFSAQQFPDLHSELNLSSLELGDSALYFCASRGTYNEQFFGPGTRLTVL.